The next 6 T cell receptor beta chains were all read from a single sample in a study of shared clonotypes between healthy human individuals. Sequencing used immunoSEQ multiplex PCR; TCRdb keeps in-frame clones, though not all of them. The sample shows about 1.1 million clones, 70% to 85% of them seen only once. Sequences were obtained from memory CD4+ T cells from PBMCs. Documented subset: CD45RA-negative fraction. Source of these receptors: a man younger than 35 in good health. Some clones in this sample may be carry-over from other donors' samples.

V and J are TRBV28 and TRBJ1-2; perhaps TRBD1 as D (6 bases). Germline V CDR1 and CDR2: MDHEN, SYDVKM. The CDR3 totals 16 residues. Trimming stripped 6 bases from V and 12 bases from J, with 29 bases between. The CDR3 nucleotides are TGTGCCAGCAGCTTTCGGACCCCGACAGGCGACACTTTCAACACCTTC. Translated, it gives CASSFRTPTGDTFNTF.

This clone has only one observation. The chain is built from TRBV6-6 and TRBJ2-5; D is uncertain. CDR3 length: 14 residues. The V end lost 0 bases, the J end lost 0 bases, and 5 bases lay between the germline ends. Germline V gene lookup returns CDR1 MNHNY and CDR2 SVGAGI (reference sequence). The CDR3, as DNA: TGTGCCAGCAGTTACTCGGTGTACCAAGAGACCCAGTACTTC. Translated: CASSYSVYQETQYF.

J is TRBJ2-7 and V is TRBV30, with D perhaps matching TRBD2 (5 bases). The CDR3 runs to 13 residues. Germline lookup yields CDR1 GTSNPN and CDR2 SVGIG (reference sequence). Trimming pared 2 bases from V and 3 bases from J, leaving 11 bases between. The CDR3 DNA reads TGTGCCTGGAGTTTGGACTCCAACTACGAGCAGTACTTC. It encodes CAWSLDSNYEQYF.

The V call is TRBV27, the J call TRBJ2-5; D not certain. This CDR3 is 12 amino acids long. Germline CDR1 is MNHEY and CDR2 is SMNVEV (reference sequence). Trimming removed 5 bases from V and 5 bases from J, with 9 bases in between. The CDR3, as DNA: TGTGCCAGCAGTGGCACCGGGGAGACCCAGTACTTC. Its protein product is CASSGTGETQYF.

V and J are TRBV5-1 and TRBJ2-5, with 8 bases aligning to TRBD2. Germline loops: CDR1 SGHRS, CDR2 YFSETQ. With 0 bases clipped from V and 2 bases from J, the junction kept 9 bases outside the gene matches. The CDR3 runs 17 residues. The CDR3 is CASSLAPGGPNQETQYF. The CDR3, as DNA: TGCGCCAGCAGCTTGGCCCCGGGAGGGCCTAATCAAGAGACCCAGTACTTC.

The chain carries TRBV29-1 and TRBJ2-5; no reliable D call. Trimming shortened V by 5 bases and J by 1 base, and 5 bases separated the two germline ends. The CDR3 is 11 amino acids. CDR1 SQVTM and CDR2 ANQGSEA come from the germline V gene. The CDR3 spells CSVRLQETQYF. As DNA, the CDR3 is TGCAGCGTTCGGCTCCAAGAGACCCAGTACTTC.